This passage covers 11 T cell receptor beta chains from one sample sequenced in a study of blood T cell repertoires in COVID-19 (dated by TCRdb to 2019 to 2021). Libraries came from the immunoSEQ multiplex PCR assay. Here the immuneACCESS table is served through TCRdb, limited to in-frame sequences with V and J called. Missing clones are a known gap in these copies; in checked studies unresolved V genes cover under half, and the rest lacks a known reason. Counted in this sample were around 200,000 clones; roughly 86% of them appeared once. The ten largest account for around 2.7% of the sample. Sequenced: peripheral blood. Receptors originate from a man between 35 and 55 years old with active or convalescent COVID-19.

The CDR3 region has the DNA TGTGCCAGCAGTTTGGTCGGGGGGTTCGGGTTGGTTAGCAATCAGCCCCAGCATTTT. Translation gives CASSLVGGFGLVSNQPQHF. The chain links TRBV27 to TRBJ1-5; weak D call: TRBD1 (5 bases). Germline V gene sequence: CDR1 MNHEY, CDR2 SMNVEV (reference sequence). V gave up 3 bases and J gave up 0 bases, with 21 bases separating them. CDR3 length: 19 amino acids.

CDR3 loop: CASSPTGPRQAFF. Written as DNA, the CDR3 is TGCGCCAGCAGCCCTACAGGGCCCCGCCAAGCTTTCTTT. This sequence joins TRBV4-1 and TRBJ1-1, with a weak D call TRBD1 (6 bases). This CDR3 is built from 13 residues. From germline, CDR1 is MGHRA and CDR2 YSYEKL. Trimming pared 4 bases from V and 9 bases from J, leaving 15 bases between.

Only one count was recorded for this clone. This chain connects TRBV19 to TRBJ1-2; 7 bases line up with TRBD1. Germline V CDR1 and CDR2: LNHDA, SQIVND (reference sequence). CDR3 length equals 14 residues. V lost 5 bases, J lost 8 bases, and 11 bases stayed unmatched. CDR3 sequence reads: CASSGDREAYGYTF. Here the CDR3 DNA reads TGTGCCAGTAGTGGCGACAGGGAAGCGTACGGCTACACCTTC. The full variable domain, its missing parts supplied by reference TRBV19 and TRBJ1-2, is DGGITQSPKYLFRKEGQNVTLSCEQNLNHDAMYWYRQDPGQGLRLIYYSQIVNDFQKGDIAEGYSVSREKKESFPLTVTSAQKNPTAFYLCASSGDREAYGYTFGSGTRLTVV.

V and J are TRBV5-4 and TRBJ2-7, with 7 bases fitting TRBD1. CDR3 length: 13 amino acids. V gave up 1 base and J gave up 6 bases; unmatched junction bases: 4. In germline, CDR1 is SGHNT, CDR2 YYREEE (reference sequence). The DNA of the CDR3 is TGTGCCAGCAGCTTGAGACAGGGATCCGAGCAGTACTTC. This sequence encodes CASSLRQGSEQYF.

This sequence joins TRBV12-3 or TRBV12-4 and TRBJ2-1; D is possibly TRBD1 (6 bases). Trimming cost V 7 bases and J 8 bases, with 12 bases left between them. CDR3 length equals 12 residues. The CDR3 DNA reads TGTGCCAGCACCAAGGACAGATATGAGCAGTTCTTC. Its translation: CASTKDRYEQFF.

This clone was observed a single time. The rearrangement uses TRBV9 and TRBJ2-3, with 10 bases matching TRBD2. The V and J ends lost 0 bases and 7 bases, in that order; junction bases with no gene match: 8. Germline V gene lookup returns CDR1 SGDLS and CDR2 YYNGEE. The CDR3 loop spans 16 amino acids. The CDR3 here is CASSVGLAGDSNTQYF. The CDR3 DNA reads TGTGCCAGCAGCGTAGGCCTAGCGGGGGATTCGAATACGCAGTATTTT.

This clone appeared a single time. The V gene is TRBV6-5, the J gene TRBJ1-5; D not resolved. Germline loops: CDR1 MNHEY, CDR2 SVGAGI. CDR3 size: 15 residues. V was trimmed by 4 bases and J by 0 bases, leaving 10 bases between them. In DNA, the CDR3 is TGTGCCAGCAGTTCGGCCAGGTATAGCAATCAGCCCCAGCATTTT. Protein product: CASSSARYSNQPQHF.

This chain joins TRBV5-4 and TRBJ2-1, with 7 positions matching TRBD1. This CDR3 has 13 amino acids. J gave up 6 bases and V 4 bases, and 4 bases lay outside the gene matches. The germline CDR1 and CDR2 sequences are SGHNT and YYREEE (reference sequence). The CDR3 DNA is TGTGCCAGCAGCAGCCGGGACAGCAATGAGCAGTTCTTC. This sequence encodes CASSSRDSNEQFF.

V usage is TRBV7-9 and J usage is TRBJ1-1; D is possibly TRBD1 (5 bases). Trimming removed 3 bases at V and 4 bases at J, with 9 bases between. CDR3 length: 13 amino acids. Germline CDR1 and CDR2: SEHNR and FQNEAQ (reference sequence). The CDR3 protein is CASSLARGTEAFF. CDR3 sequence (DNA): TGTGCCAGCAGCTTGGCAAGGGGCACTGAAGCTTTCTTT.

The chain has TRBV2 and TRBJ2-7, with D uncertain. Between the trimmed V and J ends, which lost 5 bases and 7 bases, there was a span of 15 bases. CDR1 is SNHLY and CDR2 is FYNNEI in the germline V gene. The CDR3 has 13 residues. CDR3 nucleotide sequence: TGTGCCAGCAGTAAGATCTATCCCTTGGAGCAGTACTTC. Translation gives CASSKIYPLEQYF. The whole variable domain, filled in from reference TRBV2 and TRBJ2-7, reads EPEVTQTPSHQVTQMGQEVILRCVPISNHLYFYWYRQILGQKVEFLVSFYNNEISEKSEIFDDQFSVERPDGSNFTLKIRSTKLEDSAMYFCASSKIYPLEQYFGPGTRLTVT.

This sequence joins TRBV5-1 and TRBJ2-4; perhaps TRBD2 as D (6 bases). Between the trimmed V and J ends, which lost 0 bases and 7 bases, there was a span of 8 bases. There are 13 residues in the CDR3. In germline, CDR1 is SGHRS, CDR2 YFSETQ. CDR3 coding DNA: TGCGCCAGCAGCTTGGCAGGGAGGAACATTCAGTACTTC. It is translated as CASSLAGRNIQYF.